This T cell receptor beta chain stems from a study of OX40 agonist ivuxolimab in advanced cancers. This table comes from immunoSEQ multiplex PCR, and its TCRdb copy is limited to in-frame clones, with some not included. Among some 74,000 clones listed, about 91% were seen once. Germline V lookup: CDR1 SGHVS, CDR2 FQNEAQ. The CDR3 has 13 amino acids. V was trimmed by 1 base and J by 1 base, leaving 5 bases between them. The TCR originated in an adult with an advanced solid tumor such as melanoma, head and neck, liver or kidney cancer. The material was CD4+ or CD8+ T cells sorted from blood, obtained in a trial of the OX40 agonist ivuxolimab. The chain combines TRBV7-8 with TRBJ2-7; no clear D gene. CDR3 in amino acids: CASSLDRSYEQYF. CDR3 DNA sequence: TGTGCCAGCAGCTTAGACCGGTCCTACGAGCAGTACTTC. The variable domain in full, completed from reference TRBV7-8 and TRBJ2-7, reads GAGVSQSPRYKVAKRGQDVALRCDPISGHVSLFWYQQALGQGPEFLTYFQNEAQLDKSGLPSDRFFAERPEGSVSTLKIQRTQQEDSAVYLCASSLDRSYEQYFGPGTRLTVT.